This TCR beta chain derives from a study of blood T cell repertoires in COVID-19. The germline V gene has CDR1 MNHEY and CDR2 SMNVEV (reference sequence). CDR3 length equals 17 residues. V shed 5 bases, J shed 5 bases, and the junction held 13 bases outside the gene matches. Generated by immunoSEQ multiplex PCR, the TCRdb table keeps only in-frame clones and is missing some. The sample lists 200,000 to 300,000 clones, about 89% occurring once. This clonotype was obtained from a middle-aged man who had recovered from COVID-19. This chain uses TRBV27 with TRBJ2-1; 9 positions agree with TRBD1. Sequencing was done on a sample of PBMCs or T cells enriched from blood (not recorded which). CDR3 in DNA: TGTGCCAGCAGTCGCACCTGGACAGGGGTGGTTAACAATGAGCAGTTCTTC. It translates to CASSRTWTGVVNNEQFF.